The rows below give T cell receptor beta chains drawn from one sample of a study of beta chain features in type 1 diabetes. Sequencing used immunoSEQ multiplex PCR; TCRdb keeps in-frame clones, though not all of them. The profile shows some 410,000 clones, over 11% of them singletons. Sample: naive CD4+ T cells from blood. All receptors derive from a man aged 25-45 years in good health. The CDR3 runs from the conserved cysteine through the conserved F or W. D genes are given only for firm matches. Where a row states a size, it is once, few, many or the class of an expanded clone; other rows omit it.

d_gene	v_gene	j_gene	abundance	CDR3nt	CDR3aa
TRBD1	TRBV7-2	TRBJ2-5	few	TGTGCCAGCAGCGGAGACAGGGGGCCTTGGGAGACCCAGTACTTC	CASSGDRGPWETQYF
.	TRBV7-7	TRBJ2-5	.	TGTGCCAGCAGCCGCGACAGAATGGAGACCCAGTACTTC	CASSRDRMETQYF
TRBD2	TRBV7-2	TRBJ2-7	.	TGTGCCAGCAGCTTAGTAGGCTTGACTAGCGGATACGAGCAGTACTTC	CASSLVGLTSGYEQYF
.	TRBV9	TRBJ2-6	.	TGTGCCAGCAGCGTAGGGGCGGGATACTCTGGGGCCAACGTCCTGACTTTC	CASSVGAGYSGANVLTF
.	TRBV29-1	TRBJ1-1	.	TGCAGCGCGCCGGTGGGGCAGATGAACACTGAAGCTTTCTTT	CSAPVGQMNTEAFF
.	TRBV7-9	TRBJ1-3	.	TGTGCCCCGAGGGGGGTCGCTGGAAACACCATATATTTT	CAPRGVAGNTIYF
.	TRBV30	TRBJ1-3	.	TGTGCCTGGAGTGGCGCCGGGCAGGGCCATTCCTCTGGAAACACCATATATTTT	CAWSGAGQGHSSGNTIYF
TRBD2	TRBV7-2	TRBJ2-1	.	TGTGCCAGCAGAGTAGCGGGGGGTTGGCAGAATGAGCAGTTCTTC	CASRVAGGWQNEQFF
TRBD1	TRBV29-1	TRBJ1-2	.	TGCAGCGTGAGCCGGGACAGGTTTGAGTATGGCTACACCTTC	CSVSRDRFEYGYTF
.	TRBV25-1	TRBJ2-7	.	TGTGCCAGCAGTGACACCGCCTACGAGCAGTACTTC	CASSDTAYEQYF
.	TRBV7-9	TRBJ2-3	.	TGTGCCAGCAGCCGCGTCACAGATACGCAGTATTTT	CASSRVTDTQYF
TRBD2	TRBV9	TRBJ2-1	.	TGTGCCAGCAGCCAAAAGGGTGTAGGGGGCCTAGCGGGAGTTTACAATGAGCAGTTCTTC	CASSQKGVGGLAGVYNEQFF
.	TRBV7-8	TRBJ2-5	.	TGTGCCAGCACGGTCCCGGGGCTAGCAGAGACCCAGTACTTC	CASTVPGLAETQYF
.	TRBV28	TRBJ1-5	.	TGTGCCAGCGTCCCTGGCCCAAATCAGCCCCAGCATTTT	CASVPGPNQPQHF
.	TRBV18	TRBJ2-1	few	TGTGCCAGCTCACCACCGGCGGCAGGGCATGAGCAGTTCTTC	CASSPPAAGHEQFF
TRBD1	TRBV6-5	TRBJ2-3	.	TGTGCCAGCAGTAATAACAGGGGGCGCAGAGATACGCAGTATTTT	CASSNNRGRRDTQYF
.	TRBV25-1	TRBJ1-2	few	TGTGCCAGCTCACGGGACCGCTACTATGGCTACACCTTC	CASSRDRYYGYTF
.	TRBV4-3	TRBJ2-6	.	TGCGCCAGCAGCCAGGACACTTCTGGGGCCAACGTCCTGACTTTC	CASSQDTSGANVLTF
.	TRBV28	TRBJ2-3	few	TGTGCCAGCAGTCGCGGGGGCCCAAGCACAGATACGCAGTATTTT	CASSRGGPSTDTQYF
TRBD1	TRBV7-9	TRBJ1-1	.	TGTGCCAGCAGTCCTCGGGACAGGGTGAACACTGAAGCTTTCTTT	CASSPRDRVNTEAFF
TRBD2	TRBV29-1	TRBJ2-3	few	TGCAGCGTTTTTCGGTTAGCGGGAGCTGGCACAGATACGCAGTATTTT	CSVFRLAGAGTDTQYF
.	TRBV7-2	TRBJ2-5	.	TGTGCCAGCAGTTCGGCCCCTCAAGAGACCCAGTACTTC	CASSSAPQETQYF
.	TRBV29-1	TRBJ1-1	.	TGCAGCGTCCACACAGGGCCATCTGAAGCTTTCTTC	CSVHTGPSEAFF
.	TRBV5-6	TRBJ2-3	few	TGTGCCAGCGCGCCGATTAGCAGAGATACGCAGTATTTT	CASAPISRDTQYF
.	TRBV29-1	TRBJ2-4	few	TGCAGCGTTTGCGGGACCGTCAAAAACATTCAGTACTTC	CSVCGTVKNIQYF
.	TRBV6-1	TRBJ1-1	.	TGTGCCAGCAGTGAACGGGTAATGAACACTGAAGCTTTCTTT	CASSERVMNTEAFF
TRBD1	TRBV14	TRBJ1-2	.	TGTGCCAGCAGCCAAGCCGGGACAGGGCCGCTCTATGGCTACACCTTC	CASSQAGTGPLYGYTF
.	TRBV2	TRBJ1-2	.	TGTGCCAGCAGTGTAAACGGGGGTAGTGGCTACACCTTC	CASSVNGGSGYTF
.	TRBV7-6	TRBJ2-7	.	TGTGCCAGCAGCGGGTACAGGGATAAAGGGCAGTACTTC	CASSGYRDKGQYF
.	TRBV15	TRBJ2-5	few	TGTGCCACCAACGGTCAGGGAGTGGAGGAGACCCAGTACTTC	CATNGQGVEETQYF
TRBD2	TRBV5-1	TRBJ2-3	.	TGCGCCAGCAGCTTGCCAGGACTAGCGGGGGACGCAGATACGCAGTATTTT	CASSLPGLAGDADTQYF
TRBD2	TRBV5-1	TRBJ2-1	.	TGCGCCAGCAGCTCCGAGACTAGCGGGAGGGCCAATGAGCAGTTCTTC	CASSSETSGRANEQFF
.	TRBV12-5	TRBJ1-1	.	TGTGCTAGTGGTTTGGACGGGGCTTTCTTT	CASGLDGAFF
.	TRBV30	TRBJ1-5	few	TGTGCCTGGACGACTAAGGGTGGCAATCAGCCCCAGCATTTT	CAWTTKGGNQPQHF
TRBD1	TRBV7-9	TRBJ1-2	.	TGTGCCAGCAGCTCTCTATCGGACAGGGGGCGATACTATGGCTACACCTTC	CASSSLSDRGRYYGYTF
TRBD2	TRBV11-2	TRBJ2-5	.	TGTGCCAGCAGCTTAAAGCGGGGCCAAGAGACCCAGTACTTC	CASSLKRGQETQYF
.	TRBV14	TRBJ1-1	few	TGTGCCAGCAGCCAACTCCGGGGAACTGAAGCTTTCTTT	CASSQLRGTEAFF
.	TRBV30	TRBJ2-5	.	TGTGCCTGGACAGCAAACCAAGAGACCCAGTACTTC	CAWTANQETQYF
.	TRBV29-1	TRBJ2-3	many	TGCAGCGTCCAGCCTCGGGGAGATACGCAGTATTTT	CSVQPRGDTQYF
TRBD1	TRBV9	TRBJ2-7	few	TGTGCCAGCAGCGTAGGAGGACAGGGATCCTACGAGCAGTACTTC	CASSVGGQGSYEQYF
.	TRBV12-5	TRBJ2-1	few	TGTGCTAGTGGTTTGATATCGTCGACTAATGAGCAGTTCTTC	CASGLISSTNEQFF